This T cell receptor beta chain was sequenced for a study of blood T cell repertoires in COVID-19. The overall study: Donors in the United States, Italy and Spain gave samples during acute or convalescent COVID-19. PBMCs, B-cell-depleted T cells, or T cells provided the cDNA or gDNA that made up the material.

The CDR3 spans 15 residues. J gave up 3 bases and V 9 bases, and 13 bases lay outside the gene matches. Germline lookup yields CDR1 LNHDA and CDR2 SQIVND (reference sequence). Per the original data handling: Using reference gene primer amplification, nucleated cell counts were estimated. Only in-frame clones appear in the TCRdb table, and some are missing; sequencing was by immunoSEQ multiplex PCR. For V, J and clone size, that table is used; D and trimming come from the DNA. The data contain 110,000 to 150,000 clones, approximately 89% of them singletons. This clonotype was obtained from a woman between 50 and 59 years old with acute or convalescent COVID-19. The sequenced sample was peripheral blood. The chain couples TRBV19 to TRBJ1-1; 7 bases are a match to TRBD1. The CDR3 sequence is CASRDSGGGYTEAFF. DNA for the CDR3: TGTGCCAGCAGGGACAGCGGGGGAGGGTACACTGAAGCTTTCTTT.